The rows below give T cell receptor beta chains drawn from one sample of a study of shared clonotypes between healthy human individuals. The assay was immunoSEQ multiplex PCR, and TCRdb's table has in-frame clones only and misses some. The sample records 1.5 million to 2.5 million clones, around 96% being singletons. The source material was naive CD8+ T cells sorted from blood. All receptors derive from a man between 18 and 29 years old in good health. CDR3s leave out the opening cysteine and the closing phenylalanine or tryptophan. The order of the fields is CDR3 length, V gene, J gene, CDR3 protein.

len: 15; v_gene: TRBV21-1; j_gene: TRBJ2-1; CDR3aa: ASSKRAETVGYNEQF
len: 11; v_gene: TRBV10-2; j_gene: TRBJ2-3; CDR3aa: ASSEGDSDTQY
len: 12; v_gene: TRBV6-6; j_gene: TRBJ1-5; CDR3aa: ASSYSRSNQPQH
len: 12; v_gene: TRBV28; j_gene: TRBJ2-5; CDR3aa: ASSPGLGLETQY
len: 12; v_gene: TRBV4-3; j_gene: TRBJ2-7; CDR3aa: ASSPGVGNYEQY
len: 12; v_gene: TRBV4-3; j_gene: TRBJ2-7; CDR3aa: ASSQEGGRYEQY
len: 15; v_gene: TRBV7-9; j_gene: TRBJ2-3; CDR3aa: ASSAPTSGDRTDTQY
len: 13; v_gene: TRBV7-9; j_gene: TRBJ2-2; CDR3aa: ASSGGRTNTGELF
len: 9; v_gene: TRBV30; j_gene: TRBJ1-5; CDR3aa: GAGYGQPQH
len: 12; v_gene: TRBV4-3; j_gene: TRBJ2-3; CDR3aa: ASSLSQGADTQY
len: 15; v_gene: TRBV5-1; j_gene: TRBJ2-3; CDR3aa: ASSLLGGAQYTDTQY
len: 15; v_gene: TRBV5-6; j_gene: TRBJ2-5; CDR3aa: ASSQPGQGIIKETQY
len: 14; v_gene: TRBV5-4; j_gene: TRBJ2-7; CDR3aa: ASSTMGAPVPYEQY
len: 12; v_gene: TRBV7-9; j_gene: TRBJ1-6; CDR3aa: ASSPLADNSPLH
len: 16; v_gene: TRBV7-8; j_gene: TRBJ2-3; CDR3aa: ASSLWGATGRDADTQY
len: 16; v_gene: TRBV1; j_gene: TRBJ2-2; CDR3aa: TSSQLAGPACLTGELF
len: 13; v_gene: TRBV6-1; j_gene: TRBJ1-2; CDR3aa: ASSEWGSDNYGYT
len: 12; v_gene: TRBV9; j_gene: TRBJ2-7; CDR3aa: ASSIGGPSYEQY
len: 13; v_gene: TRBV10-3; j_gene: TRBJ1-2; CDR3aa: AISESTGSIYGYT
len: 14; v_gene: TRBV28; j_gene: TRBJ1-2; CDR3aa: ASSTRYRGLSDGYT
len: 12; v_gene: TRBV7-3; j_gene: TRBJ2-2; CDR3aa: ASSLAGNTGELF
len: 14; v_gene: TRBV4-1; j_gene: TRBJ1-4; CDR3aa: ASSQGSPGGYEKLF
len: 14; v_gene: TRBV4-3; j_gene: TRBJ2-7; CDR3aa: ASSQDLSGALYEQY
len: 17; v_gene: TRBV4-3; j_gene: TRBJ2-7; CDR3aa: ASSQETPQGEIGSYEQY
len: 14; v_gene: TRBV9; j_gene: TRBJ2-2; CDR3aa: ASSPTGGAHTGELF
len: 11; v_gene: TRBV27; j_gene: TRBJ2-3; CDR3aa: ASSADNTDTQY
len: 12; v_gene: TRBV4-2; j_gene: TRBJ2-5; CDR3aa: ASSPTAVQETQY
len: 12; v_gene: TRBV30; j_gene: TRBJ1-1; CDR3aa: AWTAGGSNTEAF
len: 11; v_gene: TRBV5-1; j_gene: TRBJ2-1; CDR3aa: ASSLSLGGEQF
len: 13; v_gene: TRBV7-9; j_gene: TRBJ2-7; CDR3aa: ASSVGTGALYEQY
len: 13; v_gene: TRBV7-3; j_gene: TRBJ2-2; CDR3aa: ASSFSGSNTGELF
len: 12; v_gene: TRBV29-1; j_gene: TRBJ2-7; CDR3aa: SVLPDRGPYEQY
len: 15; v_gene: TRBV11-2; j_gene: TRBJ2-1; CDR3aa: ASSLEAGRGSYNEQF